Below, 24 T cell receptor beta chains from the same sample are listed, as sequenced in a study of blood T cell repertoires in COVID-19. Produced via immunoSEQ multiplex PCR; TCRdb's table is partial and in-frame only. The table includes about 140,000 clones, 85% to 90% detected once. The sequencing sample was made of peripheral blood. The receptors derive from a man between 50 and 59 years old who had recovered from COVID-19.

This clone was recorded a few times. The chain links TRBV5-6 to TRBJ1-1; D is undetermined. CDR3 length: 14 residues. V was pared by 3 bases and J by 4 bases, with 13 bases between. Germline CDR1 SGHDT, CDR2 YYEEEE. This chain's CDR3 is CASSSPVAVTEAFF. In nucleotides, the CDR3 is TGTGCCAGCAGCTCCCCTGTCGCGGTCACTGAAGCTTTCTTT.

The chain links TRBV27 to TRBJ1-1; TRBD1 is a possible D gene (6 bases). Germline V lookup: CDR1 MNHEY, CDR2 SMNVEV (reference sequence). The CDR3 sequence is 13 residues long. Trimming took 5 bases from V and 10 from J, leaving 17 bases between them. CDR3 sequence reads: CASSPLPGAGAFF. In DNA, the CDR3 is TGTGCCAGCAGTCCGCTCCCAGGGGCGGGAGCTTTCTTT.

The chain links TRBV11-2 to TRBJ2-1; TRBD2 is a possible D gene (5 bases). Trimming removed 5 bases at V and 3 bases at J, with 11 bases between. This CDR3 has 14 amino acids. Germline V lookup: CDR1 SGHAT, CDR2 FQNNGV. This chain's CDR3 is CASSGSGIYNEQFF. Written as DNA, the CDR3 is TGTGCCAGCAGCGGATCGGGGATCTACAATGAGCAGTTCTTC.

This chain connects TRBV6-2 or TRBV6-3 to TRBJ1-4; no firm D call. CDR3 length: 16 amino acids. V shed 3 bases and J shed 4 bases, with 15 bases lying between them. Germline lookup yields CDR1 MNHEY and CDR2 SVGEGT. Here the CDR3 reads CASSYREQRGNEKLFF. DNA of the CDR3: TGTGCCAGCAGTTATCGTGAGCAGCGGGGTAATGAAAAACTGTTTTTT.

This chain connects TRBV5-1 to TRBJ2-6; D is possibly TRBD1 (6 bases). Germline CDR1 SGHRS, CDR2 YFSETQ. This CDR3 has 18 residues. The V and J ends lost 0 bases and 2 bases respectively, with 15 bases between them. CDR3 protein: CASSLEGVGAAGANVLTF. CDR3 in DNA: TGCGCCAGCAGCTTGGAAGGGGTGGGGGCCGCTGGGGCCAACGTCCTGACTTTC.

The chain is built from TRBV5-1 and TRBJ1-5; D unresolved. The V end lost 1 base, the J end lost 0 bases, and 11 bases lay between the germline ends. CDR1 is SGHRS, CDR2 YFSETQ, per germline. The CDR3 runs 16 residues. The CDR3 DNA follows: TGCGCCAGCAGCTTGAATGGGCGGGCTAGCAATCAGCCCCAGCATTTT. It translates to CASSLNGRASNQPQHF.

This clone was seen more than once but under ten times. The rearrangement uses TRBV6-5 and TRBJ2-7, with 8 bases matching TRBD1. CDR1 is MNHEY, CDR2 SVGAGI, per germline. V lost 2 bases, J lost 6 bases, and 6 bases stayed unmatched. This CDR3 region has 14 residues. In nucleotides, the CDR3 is TGTGCCAGCAGTTACGGCAGGGGGCAACTCGAGCAGTACTTC. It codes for CASSYGRGQLEQYF.

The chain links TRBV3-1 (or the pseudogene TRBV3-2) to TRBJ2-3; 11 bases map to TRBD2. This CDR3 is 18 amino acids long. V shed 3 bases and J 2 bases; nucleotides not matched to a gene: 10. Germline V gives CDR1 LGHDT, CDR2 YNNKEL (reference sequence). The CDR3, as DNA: TGTGCCAGCAGCCATTATCCCCTAGCGGGGGGTTCCACAGATACGCAGTATTTT. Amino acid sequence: CASSHYPLAGGSTDTQYF.

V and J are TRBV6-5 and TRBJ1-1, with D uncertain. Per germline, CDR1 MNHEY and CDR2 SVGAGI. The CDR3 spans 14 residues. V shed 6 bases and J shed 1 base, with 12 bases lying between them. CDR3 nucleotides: TGTGCCAGCAGCTCACGTAGCCCGAACACTGAAGCTTTCTTT. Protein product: CASSSRSPNTEAFF.

CDR3 residues: CASSQDTTAYNEKLFF. The CDR3 DNA follows: TGCGCCAGCAGCCAAGATACTACGGCTTATAATGAAAAACTGTTTTTT. This chain uses TRBV4-3 with TRBJ1-4, with D uncertain. From germline, CDR1 is LGHNA and CDR2 YSLEER. The CDR3 is made up of 16 amino acids. V dropped 0 bases and J dropped 4 bases, with 12 bases sitting between them.

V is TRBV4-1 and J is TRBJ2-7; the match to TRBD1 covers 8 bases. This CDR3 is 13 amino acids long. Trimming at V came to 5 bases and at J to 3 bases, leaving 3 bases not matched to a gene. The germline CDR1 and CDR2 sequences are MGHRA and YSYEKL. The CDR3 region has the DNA TGCGCCAGCAGCTCAGGACAGGGCTACGAGCAGTACTTC. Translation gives CASSSGQGYEQYF.

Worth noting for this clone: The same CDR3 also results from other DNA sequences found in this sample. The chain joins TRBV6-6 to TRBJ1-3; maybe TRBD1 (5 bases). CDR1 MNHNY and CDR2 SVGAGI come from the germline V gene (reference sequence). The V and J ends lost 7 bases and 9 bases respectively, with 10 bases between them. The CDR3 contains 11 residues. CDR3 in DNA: TGTGCCAGCACTCTCGGGGGCACCATATATTTT. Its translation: CASTLGGTIYF.

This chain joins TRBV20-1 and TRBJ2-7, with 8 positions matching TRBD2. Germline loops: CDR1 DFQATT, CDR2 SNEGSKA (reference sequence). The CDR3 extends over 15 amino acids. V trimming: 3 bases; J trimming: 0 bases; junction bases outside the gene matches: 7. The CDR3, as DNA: TGCAGTGCTAGTGCCTATAGCGGGGACTCCTACGAGCAGTACTTC. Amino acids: CSASAYSGDSYEQYF.

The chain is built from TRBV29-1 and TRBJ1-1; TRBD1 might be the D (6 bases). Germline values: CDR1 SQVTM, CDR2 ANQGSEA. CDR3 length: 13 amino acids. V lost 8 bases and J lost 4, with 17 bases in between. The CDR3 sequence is CSSRRGGATEAFF. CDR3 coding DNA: TGCAGCTCCCGACGGGGGGGGGCCACTGAAGCTTTCTTT.

CDR3 in amino acids: CASSLVAGLFSGNTIYF. CDR3 coding DNA: TGTGCCAGCAGCTTAGTGGCAGGGTTGTTTTCTGGAAACACCATATATTTT. The gene calls are TRBV7-2 and TRBJ1-3, with D perhaps TRBD1 (5 bases). This CDR3 is 17 amino acids long. The V gene lost 1 base and the J gene lost 1 base, with 14 bases spanning the gap. Germline CDR1 and CDR2: SGHTA and FQGNSA.

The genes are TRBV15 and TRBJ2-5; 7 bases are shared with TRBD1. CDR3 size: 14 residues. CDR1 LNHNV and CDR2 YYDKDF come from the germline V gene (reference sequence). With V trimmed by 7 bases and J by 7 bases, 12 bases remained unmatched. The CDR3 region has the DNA TGTGCCACCACCTTCGACAGGGATATCGGGACCCAGTACTTC. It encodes CATTFDRDIGTQYF.

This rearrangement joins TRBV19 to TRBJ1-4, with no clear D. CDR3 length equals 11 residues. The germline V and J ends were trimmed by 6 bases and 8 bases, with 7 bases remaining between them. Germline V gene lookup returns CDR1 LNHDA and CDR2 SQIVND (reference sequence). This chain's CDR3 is CASSSGEKLFF. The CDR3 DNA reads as TGTGCCAGTAGCTCCGGGGAAAAACTGTTTTTT. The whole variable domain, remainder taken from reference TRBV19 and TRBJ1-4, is DGGITQSPKYLFRKEGQNVTLSCEQNLNHDAMYWYRQDPGQGLRLIYYSQIVNDFQKGDIAEGYSVSREKKESFPLTVTSAQKNPTAFYLCASSSGEKLFFGSGTQLSVL.

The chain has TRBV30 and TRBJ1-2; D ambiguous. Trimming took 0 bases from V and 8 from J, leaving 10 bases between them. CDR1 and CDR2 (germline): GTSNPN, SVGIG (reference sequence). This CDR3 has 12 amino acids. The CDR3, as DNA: TGTGCCTGGAGTGTTGAAAGCCTCGGCTACACCTTC. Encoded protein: CAWSVESLGYTF.

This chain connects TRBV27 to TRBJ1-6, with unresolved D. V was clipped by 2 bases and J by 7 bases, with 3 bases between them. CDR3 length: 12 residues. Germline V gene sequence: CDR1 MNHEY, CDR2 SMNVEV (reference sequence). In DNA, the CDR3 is TGTGCCAGCAGTTTACAGAATTCACCCCTCCACTTT. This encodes CASSLQNSPLHF.

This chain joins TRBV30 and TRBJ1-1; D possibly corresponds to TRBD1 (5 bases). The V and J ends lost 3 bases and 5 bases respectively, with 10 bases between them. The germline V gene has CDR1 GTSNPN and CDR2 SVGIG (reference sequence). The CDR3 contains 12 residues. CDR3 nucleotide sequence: TGTGCCTGGAGCGCAGGGTATACTGAAGCTTTCTTT. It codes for CAWSAGYTEAFF. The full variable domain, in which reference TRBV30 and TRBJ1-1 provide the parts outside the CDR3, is SQTIHQWPATLVQPVGSPLSLECTVEGTSNPNLYWYRQAAGRGLQLLFYSVGIGQISSEVPQNLSASRPQDRQFILSSKKLLLSDSGFYLCAWSAGYTEAFFGQGTRLTVV.

CDR3 coding DNA: TGTGCCAGCAGAAACGACAGGGGGTCATCACCCCTCCACTTT. Protein product: CASRNDRGSSPLHF. The chain joins TRBV2 to TRBJ1-6; the match to TRBD1 covers 9 bases. J gave up 10 bases and V 6 bases, and 7 bases lay outside the gene matches. This CDR3 region has 14 residues. Germline CDR1 is SNHLY and CDR2 is FYNNEI. The variable domain in full, completed from reference TRBV2 and TRBJ1-6, reads EPEVTQTPSHQVTQMGQEVILRCVPISNHLYFYWYRQILGQKVEFLVSFYNNEISEKSEIFDDQFSVERPDGSNFTLKIRSTKLEDSAMYFCASRNDRGSSPLHFGNGTRLTVT.

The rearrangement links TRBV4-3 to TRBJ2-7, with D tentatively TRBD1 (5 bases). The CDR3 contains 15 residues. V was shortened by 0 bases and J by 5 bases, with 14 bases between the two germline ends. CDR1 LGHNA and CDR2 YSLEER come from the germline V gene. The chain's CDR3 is CASSQEGRGIHEQYF. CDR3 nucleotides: TGCGCCAGCAGCCAAGAGGGGCGAGGAATACACGAGCAGTACTTC.

CDR3 amino acids: CASSVSSGTDTQYF. The CDR3 DNA reads as TGTGCCAGCAGCGTATCCTCAGGCACAGATACGCAGTATTTT. The chain links TRBV11-2 to TRBJ2-3; D remains unclear. Germline V gene lookup returns CDR1 SGHAT and CDR2 FQNNGV. The CDR3 contains 14 residues. With 5 bases removed from V and 1 base from J, the gap between germline ends came to 10 bases. The entire variable domain, with the rest obtained from reference TRBV11-2 and TRBJ2-3, is as follows: EAGVAQSPRYKIIEKRQSVAFWCNPISGHATLYWYQQILGQGPKLLIQFQNNGVVDDSQLPKDRFSAERLKGVDSTLKIQPAKLEDSAVYLCASSVSSGTDTQYFGPGTRLTVL.

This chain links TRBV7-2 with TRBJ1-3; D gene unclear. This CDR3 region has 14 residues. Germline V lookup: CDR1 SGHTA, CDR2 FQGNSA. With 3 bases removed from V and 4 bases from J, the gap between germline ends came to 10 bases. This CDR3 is CASSLQRYGNTIYF. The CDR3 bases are TGTGCCAGCAGCTTGCAACGCTACGGAAACACCATATATTTT.